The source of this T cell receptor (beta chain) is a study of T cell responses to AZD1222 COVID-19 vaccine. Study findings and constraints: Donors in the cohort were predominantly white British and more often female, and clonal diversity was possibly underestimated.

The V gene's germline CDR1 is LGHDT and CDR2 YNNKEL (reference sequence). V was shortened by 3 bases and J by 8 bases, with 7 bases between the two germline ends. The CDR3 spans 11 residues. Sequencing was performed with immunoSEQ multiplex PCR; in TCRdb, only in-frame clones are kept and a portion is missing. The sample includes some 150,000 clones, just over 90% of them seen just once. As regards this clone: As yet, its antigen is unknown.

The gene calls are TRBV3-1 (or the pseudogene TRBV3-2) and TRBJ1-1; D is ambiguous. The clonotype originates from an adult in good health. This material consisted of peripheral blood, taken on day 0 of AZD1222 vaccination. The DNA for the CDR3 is TGTGCCAGCAGCCACTCGGCAGAAGCTTTCTTT. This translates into CASSHSAEAFF.